This T cell receptor beta chain was recorded in a study of blood T cells in healthy people across ages (dated by TCRdb to between 2015 and 2017). General notes on the study: In model experiments, template switching captured roughly one uniquely barcoded TCR beta cDNA molecule for every two T cells. Age-related changes in TCR beta repertoire diversity were measured in the study by deep sequencing normalized with unique cDNA molecular identifiers. Donors were grouped into four age groups: young (average 16 years), middle-aged (around 39), aged (around 60) and long-lived (about 82). To avoid experimental bias, donors of different ages were randomly spread across the sequencing lanes. For two donors (one aged 18 to 29 and one aged 80 or older), the study analyzed two additional independent replicas of 1 million unique cDNA reads from the same blood draw.

Including the terminal cysteine and phenylalanine, the CDR3 comprises 18 residues. The DNA shown is the 54-base CDR3, in frame from base 1. The germline V gene (reference sequence) supplies CDR1 DFQATT and CDR2 SNEGSKA. Cut back by 4 bases and 0 bases, the V and J ends lie 24 bases apart. Broad study findings and their caveats: Because profiling used bulk unsorted PBMCs, naive and antigen-experienced compartments could not be compared conclusively. As age increased, observed TCR beta diversity per million T cells dropped in a roughly linear way, and a significant reduction was already evident by age roughly 36. There was a strong correlation between observed TCR beta diversity and the percentage of naive T cells measured by flow cytometry. Estimates of total diversity based on one million sequenced T cells were considered lower bounds and underestimates. The long-lived group showed more naive CD4+ T cells, fewer expanded clones and increased TCR diversity than the aged group, suggesting age selection. Donor CMV infection status was unknown, potentially confounding age-related changes in expanded clonotypes.

Library preparation was by 5' RACE. The sequencing machine was an Illumina HiSeq 2500. A second roughly 7 to 11 cycle PCR used a sample-barcoded 5' primer and a J-beta primer mix. Each TCR beta cDNA molecule received a unique molecular identifier from a template-switch 5' adaptor carrying 12 random nucleotides. Each sample yielded at least 3 million CDR3-containing paired-end reads. All of the RNA was converted into first-strand cDNA using the Mint cDNA synthesis kit, with a TRBC-specific oligonucleotide serving as the primer. Following uracil-DNA glycosylase treatment, a first 18-cycle PCR with universal primers M1SS and BC2_uni_R was performed on all cDNA. As for the authors' bioinformatics: Each sample was normalized by randomly selecting 1 million high-quality reads, each carrying a distinct molecular identifier. Reads sharing molecular identifiers were discarded rather than binned into consensus sequences. MiTCR, set to a Q25 quality threshold and the strictest error-elimination algorithm, was used for CDR3 identification, clonotype clustering and error correction. A nonparametric unseen species model with Euler transformation was used to estimate a lower bound on total TCR beta diversity. Clones were called with MiXCR by TCRdb after fastp trimmed the public reads at Q25, and only in-frame beta chains were retained. Merged by CDR3 protein, the rows form single entries marked with the most common genes and DNA. The V and J calls come from TCRdb's annotation, not from the publication. The sample yields about 1.6 million distinct CDR3 sequences; about 32% were counted once. 11% of the sample belongs to the ten largest clones.

Worth noting for this clonotype: Its target antigen remains unknown. No base-level quality is on record; no much larger clone is a single base apart.

The roughly 39 donors, aged roughly 6 to 95 years, were systemically healthy Caucasian individuals from Russia. Each donor gave roughly 11 milliliters of peripheral blood, drawn into EDTA-treated Vacutainer tubes. Ficoll-Paque density-gradient centrifugation was used to isolate PBMCs, with at least 6.5 million per sample. Trizol reagent was used to extract total RNA from the PBMCs, yielding at least 5.5 micrograms per sample. The percentages of naive CD45RAhigh/CD27high T cells were determined by flow cytometry on a PBMC aliquot from every donor. The sequenced material came from blood. The source is a woman aged 30 to 39 in good health. This receptor chain uses TRBV20-1 and TRBJ1-2; D gene: possibly TRBD1, on 5 matching bases. The CDR3 reads as follows: CSANPGQGRGETNYGYTF. The nucleotide sequence is TGCAGTGCTAACCCGGGGCAGGGTAGAGGGGAAACTAACTATGGCTACACCTTC.